This T cell receptor (beta chain) was retrieved from a study of T cell clones after liver transplantation. Profiling relied on immunoSEQ multiplex PCR, and the TCRdb table lists in-frame clones only, not all of them. The sample includes approximately 72,000 clones, about 88% seen only once; the top ten take approximately 2.6%. The material was CD4+ T cells from blood, obtained before liver transplant. This clonotype originated in a human donor who received a liver transplant.

Written as DNA, the CDR3 is TGCGCCAGCAGCCACGGGACAGGGGCTGAAAAACTGTTTTTT. This translates into CASSHGTGAEKLFF. The rearrangement uses TRBV5-1 and TRBJ1-4; 10 nucleotides line up with TRBD1. The ends lost 4 bases at V and 7 bases at J; junction bases unmatched: 4. This CDR3 is built from 14 residues. Looked up from germline, CDR1 is SGHRS and CDR2 is YFSETQ.